Below, 23 T cell receptor beta chains from the same sample are listed, as sequenced in a study of shared clonotypes between healthy human individuals. Here immunoSEQ multiplex PCR was the method, and the copy in TCRdb shows in-frame clones only, minus some. The sample carries some 1.4 million clones, roughly 96% recorded once. Material: naive CD4+ T cells sorted from blood. Subset noted: CD45RA+ positively selected. The receptors were gathered from a man aged 25-45 years in good health.

This clone has just one count. The genes are TRBV28 and TRBJ1-2, with D unclear. The germline V and J ends were trimmed by 1 base and 8 bases, with 8 bases remaining between them. Germline V CDR1 and CDR2: MDHEN, SYDVKM. The length of the CDR3 is 12 residues. The CDR3 spells CASSLFPRGYTF. In nucleotides, the CDR3 is TGTGCCAGCAGTTTATTCCCCCGGGGCTACACCTTC.

The CDR3 coding sequence is TGCAGCGCTAGGCCAGTCTACGAGCAGTACTTC. This gives the protein CSARPVYEQYF. This chain uses TRBV29-1 with TRBJ2-7; D ambiguous. The CDR3 extends over 11 amino acids. With 7 bases removed from V and 3 bases from J, the gap between germline ends came to 10 bases. Germline values: CDR1 SQVTM, CDR2 ANQGSEA.

The CDR3 sequence: CASRADRYNEQFF. CDR3 sequence (DNA): TGTGCCAGCAGGGCAGACAGATACAATGAGCAGTTCTTC. This chain links TRBV2 with TRBJ2-1; a possible D gene is TRBD1 (5 bases). CDR3 length: 13 residues. Germline V gene data show CDR1 as SNHLY and CDR2 as FYNNEI. V lost 6 bases to trimming and J lost 4 bases, with 10 bases between them.

Points on this clone: Other DNA sequences in the sample encode the same CDR3. The rearrangement links TRBV29-1 to TRBJ2-3; D is unclear. Germline CDR1 is SQVTM and CDR2 is ANQGSEA. The CDR3 is 11 residues long. Trimming removed 4 bases from V and 3 bases from J, with 5 bases in between. The CDR3 coding sequence is TGCAGCGTTGTTAGGACAGATACGCAGTATTTT. This sequence encodes CSVVRTDTQYF.

This sequence joins TRBV7-3 and TRBJ2-1; 8 bases line up with TRBD2. CDR1 SGHTA and CDR2 FQGTGA come from the germline V gene. J lost 6 bases, V lost 5 bases, and 9 bases had no gene match. The length of the CDR3 is 15 residues. The CDR3 sequence: CASSRVAGGGNEQFF. As DNA, the CDR3 is TGTGCCAGCAGCCGCGTGGCGGGAGGAGGCAATGAGCAGTTCTTC.

The chain has TRBV28 and TRBJ1-1; 7 bases align to TRBD1. V trimming: 4 bases; J trimming: 1 base; junction bases outside the gene matches: 6. The length of the CDR3 is 15 residues. CDR1 is MDHEN and CDR2 is SYDVKM in the germline V gene. Here the CDR3 reads CASSYLRGTNTEAFF. DNA for the CDR3: TGTGCCAGCAGTTACCTCAGGGGGACGAACACTGAAGCTTTCTTT.

This chain joins TRBV21-1 and TRBJ2-7. TRBV21-1 is classified as a pseudogene. The CDR3 length is 12 residues. CDR3 sequence reads: CAIVTLLYEQYF. In DNA, the CDR3 is TGTGCCATTGTGACCCTTCTCTACGAGCAGTACTTC.

Remarks on this clone: The sample carries other DNA sequences with the same CDR3. The V gene is TRBV15, the J gene TRBJ2-5; D not resolved. The CDR3 consists of 13 residues. Germline assignment: CDR1 LNHNV and CDR2 YYDKDF (reference sequence). V was pared by 1 base and J by 3 bases, with 6 bases between. The CDR3 region is CATSRGREETQYF. The CDR3 coding sequence is TGTGCCACCAGCAGAGGGAGAGAAGAGACCCAGTACTTC.

The chain recombines TRBV6-1 with TRBJ1-1, with 9 bases that match TRBD1. Germline trimming cut 2 bases from V and 5 bases from J; bases unmatched to any gene: 9. This CDR3 is 16 amino acids long. CDR1 MNHNS and CDR2 SASEGT come from the germline V gene. DNA for the CDR3: TGTGCCAGCAGTGAATTAAAACAGGGGGCTGGGACTGAAGCTTTCTTT. The encoded protein is CASSELKQGAGTEAFF.

With respect to this clone: Other DNA sequences in the same sample also yield this CDR3. This CDR3 is CASSLGLAGTGELFF. CDR3 nucleotide sequence: TGTGCCAGCAGCTTGGGCCTAGCGGGAACCGGGGAGCTGTTTTTT. This chain connects TRBV5-4 to TRBJ2-2, with 9 nucleotides matching TRBD2. The CDR3 extends over 15 amino acids. V lost 0 bases and J lost 5; bases outside the gene matches: 2. The germline V gene encodes CDR1 SGHNT and CDR2 YYREEE (reference sequence).

The gene calls are TRBV9 and TRBJ2-3, with 7 bases matching TRBD1. The CDR3 extends over 13 amino acids. V lost 4 bases and J lost 5; bases outside the gene matches: 4. Germline V gene lookup returns CDR1 SGDLS and CDR2 YYNGEE. The CDR3 loop reads CASSPTGRDTQYF. The CDR3 coding sequence is TGTGCCAGCAGCCCGACAGGGAGAGATACGCAGTATTTT.

The chain joins TRBV27 to TRBJ2-5; 8 positions match TRBD1. V gave up 5 bases and J gave up 1 base; unmatched junction bases: 6. This CDR3 is 15 amino acids long. Germline CDR1 MNHEY, CDR2 SMNVEV (reference sequence). The CDR3 bases are TGTGCCAGCAGTCCCTGGACAGGGCTCCAAGAGACCCAGTACTTC. Encoded protein: CASSPWTGLQETQYF.

As for this clone: Other DNA sequences of this sample code for an identical CDR3. The V and J genes are TRBV5-6 and TRBJ2-3, with 7 bases that match TRBD2. The CDR3 is made up of 16 amino acids. In germline, CDR1 is SGHDT, CDR2 YYEEEE. V shed 0 bases and J 0 bases; nucleotides not matched to a gene: 4. The CDR3 coding sequence is TGTGCCAGCAGCTTGGGTCTAGCGGCTAGCACAGATACGCAGTATTTT. Protein: CASSLGLAASTDTQYF.

This clone came up once. The chain combines TRBV28 with TRBJ2-7; the match to TRBD1 covers 8 bases. The CDR3 totals 14 residues. V shed 6 bases and J 7 bases; nucleotides not matched to a gene: 11. The V gene's germline CDR1 is MDHEN and CDR2 SYDVKM. Here the CDR3 DNA reads TGTGCCAGCAGAAGCCCATCAGGGGGCTGGGAGCAGTACTTC. It is translated as CASRSPSGGWEQYF.

V is TRBV11-2 and J is TRBJ1-5; D is uncertain. Germline V lookup: CDR1 SGHAT, CDR2 FQNNGV. V shed 3 bases and J shed 3 bases, with 9 bases lying between them. This CDR3 has 14 residues. The CDR3 region is CASSLAGVNQPQHF. In DNA, the CDR3 is TGTGCCAGCAGCTTGGCCGGGGTCAATCAGCCCCAGCATTTT.

Note on this clone: The sample contains more than one DNA sequence encoding this CDR3. The V and J genes are TRBV28 and TRBJ2-7; TRBD1 matches 11 bases. Germline loops: CDR1 MDHEN, CDR2 SYDVKM. V dropped 6 bases and J dropped 4; count of bases not matched to a gene: 8. The CDR3 is 15 amino acids. The CDR3 is CASSPPGTGGYEQYF. The CDR3 region has the DNA TGTGCCAGCAGCCCTCCCGGGACAGGGGGGTACGAGCAGTACTTC. Using reference TRBV28 and TRBJ2-7 for the parts outside the CDR3, the full variable domain is DVKVTQSSRYLVKRTGEKVFLECVQDMDHENMFWYRQDPGLGLRLIYFSYDVKMKEKGDIPEGYSVSREKKERFSLILESASTNQTSMYLCASSPPGTGGYEQYFGPGTRLTVT.

The J gene is TRBJ2-3, the V gene TRBV10-3; the match to TRBD2 covers 11 bases. V was clipped by 6 bases and J by 2 bases; unmatched bases: 4. The CDR3 totals 15 residues. CDR1 ENHRY and CDR2 SYGVKD come from the germline V gene. Written as DNA, the CDR3 is TGTGCCATCAGCCGACTAGCGGGACACACAGATACGCAGTATTTT. Its protein product is CAISRLAGHTDTQYF.

The chain couples TRBV5-1 to TRBJ2-7; TRBD2 might be the D (6 bases). This CDR3 region has 15 residues. The ends were cut back, 2 bases at V and 7 bases at J, with 19 bases in the middle. Looked up from germline, CDR1 is SGHRS and CDR2 is YFSETQ. In nucleotides, the CDR3 is TGCGCCAGCAGCTTTGTAATCAGCGGGCAGGGAGAGCAGTACTTC. Amino acid sequence: CASSFVISGQGEQYF.

The chain has TRBV6-1 and TRBJ1-4, with D unclear. This CDR3 spans 15 amino acids. Per germline, CDR1 MNHNS and CDR2 SASEGT. V gave up 2 bases and J gave up 4 bases, with 11 bases separating them. The CDR3 nucleotides read TGTGCCAGCAGTGAATTGGGCAGGAGTAATGAAAAACTGTTTTTT. Encoded protein: CASSELGRSNEKLFF.

This chain joins TRBV7-2 and TRBJ2-4, with 12 bases that match TRBD2. The CDR3 runs to 16 residues. The trim removed 3 bases at V and 9 bases at J, leaving 9 bases unmatched. The germline V gene has CDR1 SGHTA and CDR2 FQGNSA. CDR3 residues: CASSFTSGRWGGIQYF. The CDR3, as DNA: TGTGCCAGCAGCTTTACTAGCGGGAGGTGGGGCGGCATTCAGTACTTC.

The rearrangement links TRBV7-9 to TRBJ2-7; TRBD2 is a possible D gene (7 bases). The germline gives CDR1 SEHNR, CDR2 FQNEAQ (reference sequence). The CDR3 is 19 residues long. V lost 5 bases, J lost 2 bases, and 28 bases lay in between. This chain's CDR3 is CASSLNPPLARDTTYEQYF. Written as DNA, the CDR3 is TGTGCCAGCAGCCTGAACCCCCCACTAGCGCGGGACACGACCTACGAGCAGTACTTC.

The chain uses TRBV5-1 and TRBJ2-3; tentatively, D is TRBD2 (5 bases). Trimming took 1 base from V and 1 from J, leaving 10 bases between them. The CDR3 contains 15 residues. Germline V gene data show CDR1 as SGHRS and CDR2 as YFSETQ. CDR3 coding DNA: TGCGCCAGCAGCTTGAGGGAGCAGGGCACAGATACGCAGTATTTT. This gives the protein CASSLREQGTDTQYF.

This clone was found once. V is TRBV27 and J is TRBJ2-5; no clear D. CDR1 and CDR2 from the germline V gene are MNHEY and SMNVEV (reference sequence). This CDR3 has 14 residues. Trimming removed 7 bases from V and 3 bases from J, with 15 bases in between. The CDR3 reads CASTPIGRKETQYF. CDR3 DNA: TGTGCCAGCACTCCTATAGGGCGGAAAGAGACCCAGTACTTC.